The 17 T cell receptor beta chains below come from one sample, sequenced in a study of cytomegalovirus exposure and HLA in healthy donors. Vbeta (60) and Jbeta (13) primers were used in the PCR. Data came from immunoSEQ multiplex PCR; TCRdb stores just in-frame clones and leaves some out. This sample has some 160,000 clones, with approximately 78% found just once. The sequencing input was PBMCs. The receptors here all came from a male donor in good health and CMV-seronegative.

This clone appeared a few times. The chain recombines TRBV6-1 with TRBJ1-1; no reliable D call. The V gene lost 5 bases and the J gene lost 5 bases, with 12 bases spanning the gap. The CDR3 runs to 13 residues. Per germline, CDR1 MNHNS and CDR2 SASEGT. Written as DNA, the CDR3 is TGTGCCAGCAGTCTGGACTTTGGGACTGAAGCTTTCTTT. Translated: CASSLDFGTEAFF.

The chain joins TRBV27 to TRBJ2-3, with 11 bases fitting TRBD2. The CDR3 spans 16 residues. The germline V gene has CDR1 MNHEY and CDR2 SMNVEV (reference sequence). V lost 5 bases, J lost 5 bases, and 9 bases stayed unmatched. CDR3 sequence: CASSLRTSGSGDTQYF. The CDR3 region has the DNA TGTGCCAGCAGTCTTAGAACTAGCGGGAGTGGAGATACGCAGTATTTT.

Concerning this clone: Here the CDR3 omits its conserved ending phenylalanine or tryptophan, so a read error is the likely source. The CDR3 loop reads CASSFDRPSNYGYTL. The CDR3 region has the DNA TGTGCCAGCAGCTTCGACAGACCATCAAACTATGGCTACACCCTC. This rearrangement joins TRBV6-6 to TRBJ1-2, with a tentative D call TRBD1 (5 bases). The CDR3 loop spans 15 amino acids. V lost 6 bases, J lost 2 bases, and 16 bases lay in between. Germline loops: CDR1 MNHNY, CDR2 SVGAGI (reference sequence).

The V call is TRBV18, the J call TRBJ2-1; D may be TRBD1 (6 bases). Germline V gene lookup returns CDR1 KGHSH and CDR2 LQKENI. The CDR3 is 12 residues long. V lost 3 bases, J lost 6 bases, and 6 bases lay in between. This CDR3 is CASSPDSNEQFF. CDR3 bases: TGTGCCAGCTCACCGGACAGCAATGAGCAGTTCTTC.

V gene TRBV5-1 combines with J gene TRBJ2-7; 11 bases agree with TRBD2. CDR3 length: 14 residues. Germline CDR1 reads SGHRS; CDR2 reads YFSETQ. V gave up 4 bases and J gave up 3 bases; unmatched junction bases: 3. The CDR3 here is CASSPGLADYEQYF. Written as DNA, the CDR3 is TGCGCCAGCAGCCCGGGACTAGCGGACTACGAGCAGTACTTC.

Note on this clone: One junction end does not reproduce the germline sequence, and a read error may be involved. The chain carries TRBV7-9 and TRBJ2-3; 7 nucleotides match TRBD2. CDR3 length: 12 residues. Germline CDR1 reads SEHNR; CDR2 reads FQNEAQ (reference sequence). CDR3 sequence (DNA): TGTTCCAGCAGTAGGGAGGGCGATACGCAGTATTTT. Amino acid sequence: CSSSREGDTQYF.

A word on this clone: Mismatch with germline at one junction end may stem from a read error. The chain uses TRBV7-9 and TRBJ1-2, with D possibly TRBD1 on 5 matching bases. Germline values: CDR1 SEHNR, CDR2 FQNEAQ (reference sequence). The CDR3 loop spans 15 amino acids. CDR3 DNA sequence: TGTTCCAGCAGCCGGGGGGGGACTCTGAACTATGGCTACACCTTC. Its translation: CSSSRGGTLNYGYTF.

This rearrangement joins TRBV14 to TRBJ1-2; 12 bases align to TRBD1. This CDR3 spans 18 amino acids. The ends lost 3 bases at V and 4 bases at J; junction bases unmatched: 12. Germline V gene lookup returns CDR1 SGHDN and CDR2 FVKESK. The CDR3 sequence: CASSQTGQGARSAYGYTF. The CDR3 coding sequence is TGTGCCAGCAGCCAGACGGGACAGGGGGCGCGATCGGCCTATGGCTACACCTTC.

The chain's CDR3 is CASSRDTKNNQPQHF. Written as DNA, the CDR3 is TGTGCCAGCAGTCGAGACACGAAGAATAATCAGCCCCAGCATTTT. The V gene is TRBV7-2, the J gene TRBJ1-5; D unclear. CDR1 is SGHTA, CDR2 FQGNSA, per germline. There are 15 residues in the CDR3. V lost 6 bases and J 4 bases, leaving 16 bases between the germline ends.

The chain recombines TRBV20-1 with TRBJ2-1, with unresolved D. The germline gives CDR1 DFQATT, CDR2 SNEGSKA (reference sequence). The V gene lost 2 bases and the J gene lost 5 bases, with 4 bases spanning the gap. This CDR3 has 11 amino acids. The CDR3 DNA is TGCAGTGCTAGATTCGACAATGAGCAGTTCTTC. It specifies CSARFDNEQFF.

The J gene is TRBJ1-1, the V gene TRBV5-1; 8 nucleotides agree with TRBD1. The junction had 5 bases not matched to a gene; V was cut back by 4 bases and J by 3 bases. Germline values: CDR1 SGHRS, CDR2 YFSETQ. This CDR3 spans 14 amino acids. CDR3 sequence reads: CASSRMTGDTEAFF. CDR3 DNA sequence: TGCGCCAGCAGCCGGATGACAGGGGACACTGAAGCTTTCTTT.

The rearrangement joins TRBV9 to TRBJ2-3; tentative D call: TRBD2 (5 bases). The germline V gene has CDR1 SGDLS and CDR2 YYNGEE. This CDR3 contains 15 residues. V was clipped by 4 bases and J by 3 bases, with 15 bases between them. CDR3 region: CASSPRDLETDTQYF. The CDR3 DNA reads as TGTGCCAGCAGCCCCCGGGATCTGGAGACAGATACGCAGTATTTT.

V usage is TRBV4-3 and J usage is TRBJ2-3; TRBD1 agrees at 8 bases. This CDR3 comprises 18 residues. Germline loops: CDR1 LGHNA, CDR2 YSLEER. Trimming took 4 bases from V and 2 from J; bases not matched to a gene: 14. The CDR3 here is CASSRTVMDRASTDTQYF. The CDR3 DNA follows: TGCGCCAGCAGCCGGACCGTCATGGACAGGGCTTCCACAGATACGCAGTATTTT.

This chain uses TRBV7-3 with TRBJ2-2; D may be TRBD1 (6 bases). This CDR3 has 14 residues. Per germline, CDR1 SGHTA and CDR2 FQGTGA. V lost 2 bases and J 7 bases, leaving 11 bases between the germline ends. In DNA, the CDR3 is TGTGCCAGCAGCTTATGGCAGGGGAACGGGGAGCTGTTTTTT. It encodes CASSLWQGNGELFF.

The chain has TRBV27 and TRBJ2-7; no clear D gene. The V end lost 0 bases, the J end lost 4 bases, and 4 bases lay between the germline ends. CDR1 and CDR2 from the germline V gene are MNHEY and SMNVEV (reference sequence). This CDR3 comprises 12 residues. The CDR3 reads CASSLSRYEQYF. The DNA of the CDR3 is TGTGCCAGCAGTTTATCGCGGTACGAGCAGTACTTC.

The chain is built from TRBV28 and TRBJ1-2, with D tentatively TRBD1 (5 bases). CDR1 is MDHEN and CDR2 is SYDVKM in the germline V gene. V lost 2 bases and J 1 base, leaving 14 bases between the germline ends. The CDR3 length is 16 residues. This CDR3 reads CASSLIGGGFNYGYTF. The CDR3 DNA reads TGTGCCAGCAGTTTAATCGGGGGGGGTTTTAACTATGGCTACACCTTC.

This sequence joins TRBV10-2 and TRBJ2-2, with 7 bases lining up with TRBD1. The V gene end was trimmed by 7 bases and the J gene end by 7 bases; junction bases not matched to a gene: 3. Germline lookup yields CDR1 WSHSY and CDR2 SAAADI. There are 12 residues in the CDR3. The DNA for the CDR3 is TGCGCCAGCACCCCAGGGGGCGGGGAGCTGTTTTTT. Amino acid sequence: CASTPGGGELFF.